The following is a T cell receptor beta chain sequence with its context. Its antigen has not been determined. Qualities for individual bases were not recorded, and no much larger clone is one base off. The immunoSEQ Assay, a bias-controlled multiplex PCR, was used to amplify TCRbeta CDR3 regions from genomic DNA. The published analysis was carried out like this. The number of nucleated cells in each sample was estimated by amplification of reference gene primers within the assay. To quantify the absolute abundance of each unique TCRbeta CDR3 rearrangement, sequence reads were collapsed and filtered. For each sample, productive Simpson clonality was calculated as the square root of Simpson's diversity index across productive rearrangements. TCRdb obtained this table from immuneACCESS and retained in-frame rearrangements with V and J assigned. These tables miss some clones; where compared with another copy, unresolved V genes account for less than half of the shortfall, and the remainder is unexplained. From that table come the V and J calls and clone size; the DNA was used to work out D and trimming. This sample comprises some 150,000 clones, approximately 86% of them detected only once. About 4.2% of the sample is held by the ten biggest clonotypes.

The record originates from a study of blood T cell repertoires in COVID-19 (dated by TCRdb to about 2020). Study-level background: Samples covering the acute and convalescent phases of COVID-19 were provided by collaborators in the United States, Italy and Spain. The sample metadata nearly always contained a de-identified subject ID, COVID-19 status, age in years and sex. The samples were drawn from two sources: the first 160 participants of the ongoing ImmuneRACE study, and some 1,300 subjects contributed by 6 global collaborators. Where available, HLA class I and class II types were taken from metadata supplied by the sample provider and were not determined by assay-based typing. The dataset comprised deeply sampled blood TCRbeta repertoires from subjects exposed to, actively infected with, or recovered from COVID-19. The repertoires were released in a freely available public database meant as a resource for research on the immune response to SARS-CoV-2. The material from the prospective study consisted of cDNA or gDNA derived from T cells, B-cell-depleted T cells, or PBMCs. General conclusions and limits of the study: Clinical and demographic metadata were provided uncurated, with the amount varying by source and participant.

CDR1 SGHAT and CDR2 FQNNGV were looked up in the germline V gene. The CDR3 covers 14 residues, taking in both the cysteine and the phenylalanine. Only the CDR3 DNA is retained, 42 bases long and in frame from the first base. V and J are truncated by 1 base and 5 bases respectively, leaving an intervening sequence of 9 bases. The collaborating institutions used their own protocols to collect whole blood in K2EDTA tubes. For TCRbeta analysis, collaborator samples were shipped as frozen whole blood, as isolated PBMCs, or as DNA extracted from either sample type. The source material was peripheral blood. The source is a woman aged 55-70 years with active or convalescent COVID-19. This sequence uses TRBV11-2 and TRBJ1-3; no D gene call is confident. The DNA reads TGTGCCAGCAGCTTAGGGAGAGGCCGAAACACCATATATTTT. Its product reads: CASSLGRGRNTIYF.